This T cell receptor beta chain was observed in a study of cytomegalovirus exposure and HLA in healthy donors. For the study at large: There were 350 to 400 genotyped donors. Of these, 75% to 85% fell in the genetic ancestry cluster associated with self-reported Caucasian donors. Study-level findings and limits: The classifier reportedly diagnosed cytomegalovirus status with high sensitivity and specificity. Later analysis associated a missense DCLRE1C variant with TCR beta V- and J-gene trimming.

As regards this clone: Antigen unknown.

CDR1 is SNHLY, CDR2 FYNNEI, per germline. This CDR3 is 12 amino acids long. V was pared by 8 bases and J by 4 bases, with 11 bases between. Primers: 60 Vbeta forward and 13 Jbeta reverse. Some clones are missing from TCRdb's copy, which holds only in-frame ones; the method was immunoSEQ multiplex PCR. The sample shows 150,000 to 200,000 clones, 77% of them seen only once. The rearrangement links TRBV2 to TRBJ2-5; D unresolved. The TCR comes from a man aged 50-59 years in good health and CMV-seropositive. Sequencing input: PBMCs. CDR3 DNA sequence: TGTGCCAGCTCTCGCGTGTTAGAGACCCAGTACTTC. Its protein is CASSRVLETQYF.